The rows below give T cell receptor beta chains drawn from one sample of a study of cytomegalovirus exposure and HLA in healthy donors. Measured with immunoSEQ multiplex PCR; TCRdb has only the in-frame clones, and not every one. The sample includes roughly 110,000 clones, under 70% of them seen just once. The sample comprised PBMCs. The receptors were sampled from a young man in good health and CMV-seropositive. The CDR3 runs from the conserved cysteine through the conserved F or W. D genes are given only for firm matches. A clone size is listed for some rows: how often the clone was seen (once, few, many), or a class if it is expanded.

j_gene,d_gene,v_gene,abundance,CDR3aa,CDR3nt
TRBJ1-1,NA,TRBV6-1,NA,CASMLDRNTEAFF,TGTGCCAGCATGTTAGACAGGAACACTGAAGCTTTCTTT
TRBJ2-7,NA,TRBV7-3,NA,CASSLEGSGEQYF,TGTGCCAGCAGCTTAGAGGGTTCGGGCGAGCAGTACTTC
TRBJ1-1,NA,TRBV27,few,CASKFPFSDTEAFF,TGTGCCAGCAAATTCCCGTTCAGTGATACTGAAGCTTTCTTT
TRBJ1-6,NA,TRBV7-6,NA,CASSLAPDNPASPLHF,TGTGCCAGCAGCTTAGCCCCAGACAATCCAGCTTCACCCCTCCACTTT
TRBJ2-7,NA,TRBV14,NA,CASSQELGLQCFPLSYEQYF,TGTGCCAGCAGCCAAGAACTTGGGCTTCAATGCTTCCCGCTCTCCTACGAGCAGTACTTC
TRBJ2-1,NA,TRBV7-9,NA,CASSFPGVGNEQFF,TGTGCCAGCAGCTTCCCAGGGGTTGGCAATGAGCAGTTCTTC
TRBJ2-3,TRBD2,TRBV18,NA,CASSPAIAGGAGSTDTQYF,TGTGCCAGCTCACCAGCGATAGCGGGAGGAGCGGGGAGCACAGATACGCAGTATTTT
TRBJ2-3,NA,TRBV7-9,few,CASSDRRGADTQYF,TGTGCCAGCAGCGATAGGAGGGGCGCAGATACGCAGTATTTT
TRBJ2-7,NA,TRBV9,NA,CASSPPGQSYEQYF,TGTGCCAGCAGCCCCCCCGGACAGTCCTACGAGCAGTACTTC
TRBJ1-5,TRBD1,TRBV28,NA,CASSLPRTGGQPQHF,TGTGCCAGCAGTTTACCCAGGACAGGTGGGCAGCCCCAGCATTTT